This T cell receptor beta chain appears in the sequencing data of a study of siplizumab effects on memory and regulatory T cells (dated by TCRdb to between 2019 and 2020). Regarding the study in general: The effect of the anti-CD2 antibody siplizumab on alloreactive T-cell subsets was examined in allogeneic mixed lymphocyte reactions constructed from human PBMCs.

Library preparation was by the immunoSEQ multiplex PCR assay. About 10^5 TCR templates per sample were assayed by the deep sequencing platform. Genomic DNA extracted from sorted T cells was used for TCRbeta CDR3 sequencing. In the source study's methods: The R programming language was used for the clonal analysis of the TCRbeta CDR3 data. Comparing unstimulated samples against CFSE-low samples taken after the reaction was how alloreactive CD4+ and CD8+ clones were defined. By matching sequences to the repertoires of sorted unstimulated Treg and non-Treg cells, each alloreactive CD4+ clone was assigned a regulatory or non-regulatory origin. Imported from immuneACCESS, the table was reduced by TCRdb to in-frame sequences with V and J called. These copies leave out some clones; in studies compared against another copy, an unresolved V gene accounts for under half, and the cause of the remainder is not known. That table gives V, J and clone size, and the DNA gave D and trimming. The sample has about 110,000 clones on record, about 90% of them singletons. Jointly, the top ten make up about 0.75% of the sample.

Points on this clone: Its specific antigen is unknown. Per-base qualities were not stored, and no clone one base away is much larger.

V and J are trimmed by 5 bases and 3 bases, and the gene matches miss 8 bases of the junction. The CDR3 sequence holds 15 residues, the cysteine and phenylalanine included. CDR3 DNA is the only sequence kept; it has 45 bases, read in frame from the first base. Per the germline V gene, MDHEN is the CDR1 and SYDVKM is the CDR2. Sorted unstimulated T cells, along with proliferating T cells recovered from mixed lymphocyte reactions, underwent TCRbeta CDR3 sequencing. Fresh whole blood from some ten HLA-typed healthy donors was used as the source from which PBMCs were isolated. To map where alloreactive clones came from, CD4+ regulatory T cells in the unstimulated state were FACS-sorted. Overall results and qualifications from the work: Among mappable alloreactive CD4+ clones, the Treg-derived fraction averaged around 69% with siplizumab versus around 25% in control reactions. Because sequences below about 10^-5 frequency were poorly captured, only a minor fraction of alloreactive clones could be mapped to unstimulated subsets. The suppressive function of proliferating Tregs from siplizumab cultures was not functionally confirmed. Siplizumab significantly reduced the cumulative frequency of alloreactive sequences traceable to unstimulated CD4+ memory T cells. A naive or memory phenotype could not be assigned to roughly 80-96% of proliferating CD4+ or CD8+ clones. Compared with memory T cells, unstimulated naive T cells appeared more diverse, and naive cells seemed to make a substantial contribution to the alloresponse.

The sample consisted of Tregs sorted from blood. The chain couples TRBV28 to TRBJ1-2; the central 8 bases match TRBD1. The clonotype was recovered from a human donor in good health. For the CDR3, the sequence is CASSIPPGQDYGYTF. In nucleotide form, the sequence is TGTGCCAGCAGTATCCCCCCGGGACAGGACTATGGCTACACCTTC.